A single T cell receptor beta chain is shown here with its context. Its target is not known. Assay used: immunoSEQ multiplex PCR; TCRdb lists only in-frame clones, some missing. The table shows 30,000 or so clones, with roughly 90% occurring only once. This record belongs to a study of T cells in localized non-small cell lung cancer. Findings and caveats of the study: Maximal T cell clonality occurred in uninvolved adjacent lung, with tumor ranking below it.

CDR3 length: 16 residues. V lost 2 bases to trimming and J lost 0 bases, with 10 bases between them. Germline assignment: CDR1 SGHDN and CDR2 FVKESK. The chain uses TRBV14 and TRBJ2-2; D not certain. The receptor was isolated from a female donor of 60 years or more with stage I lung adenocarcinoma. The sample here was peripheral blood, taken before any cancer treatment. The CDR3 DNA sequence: TGTGCCAGCAGCCAAAACTTGATCACGAACACCGGGGAGCTGTTTTTT. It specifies CASSQNLITNTGELFF.